These T cell receptor beta chains were read from a single sample in a study of blood T cell repertoires in COVID-19. Here immunoSEQ multiplex PCR was the method, and the copy in TCRdb shows in-frame clones only, minus some. Altogether tens of thousands of clones are present, 82% being singletons, with the ten largest covering about 20%. Sequenced input: peripheral blood. The source of these receptors is a woman aged 55-75 years with acute or convalescent COVID-19. Both conserved end residues are trimmed from each CDR3.

V	J	CDR3
TRBV18	TRBJ2-5	ASSPRQGGGETQY
TRBV7-2	TRBJ2-7	ASSLDSRGGREQY
TRBV6-5	TRBJ1-6	ASSYSEGRRALH
TRBV7-9	TRBJ1-1	ASSSPAGVHTEAF
TRBV6-1	TRBJ2-2	ASSEIGSGGPNTGELF
TRBV6-6	TRBJ1-6	ASSRRGRNSPLH
TRBV3-1/TRBV3-2	TRBJ1-5	ASSPAVNSNQPQH
TRBV5-4	TRBJ1-2	ASSLLQGDYGYT
TRBV12-5	TRBJ1-1	ASDRNTEAF
TRBV30	TRBJ2-4	AWSLGTSKNIQY
TRBV4-1	TRBJ2-3	ASSHSGGEDTQY
TRBV14	TRBJ2-3	ASSQMLLAGDTDTQY
TRBV5-6	TRBJ1-4	ASSPPGTGTEKLF
TRBV5-1	TRBJ1-2	ASSSGQGLGYGYT
TRBV3-1/TRBV3-2	TRBJ1-2	ASSQDGRGYGYT
TRBV6-5	TRBJ1-2	AIRQAQNYGYT
TRBV5-6	TRBJ1-5	ASSSGLNSNQPQH
TRBV6-6	TRBJ1-2	ASSYSNQNYGYT
TRBV7-3	TRBJ2-3	ASSRGPPGLVNDTQY
TRBV19	TRBJ2-7	ASSPGQGVWEQY
TRBV18	TRBJ2-3	ASSPPGLGTDTQY
TRBV7-8	TRBJ1-6	ASSLTGGSYNSPLH
TRBV5-1	TRBJ2-2	ASSLGEETGELF
TRBV6-1	TRBJ2-1	ASSDLGRGIGEQF
TRBV6-5	TRBJ2-3	ASSLGLAGDTQY
TRBV6-5	TRBJ1-3	ASILGNTIY
TRBV10-3	TRBJ1-2	AIKAGTANGYT
TRBV7-2	TRBJ2-3	ASSPMRGIADTQY
TRBV15	TRBJ2-3	ATTGGGTDTQY
TRBV23-1	TRBJ1-5	ASSPGQGYQPQH
TRBV30	TRBJ2-1	ASTQGYNEQF
TRBV19	TRBJ2-7	ASSTKGLHGQGIYEQY
TRBV2	TRBJ2-7	ASSELRGGYEQY
TRBV18	TRBJ1-1	ASSGWYSYTEAF
TRBV4-1	TRBJ1-2	ASSQVADGFYGYT
TRBV5-6	TRBJ1-3	ASSFRTGASSGNTIY
TRBV6-5	TRBJ1-5	ASLGALNQPQH
TRBV27	TRBJ1-5	ASSGGSNQPQH
TRBV3-1/TRBV3-2	TRBJ1-6	ASNTGESPLH
TRBV4-3	TRBJ2-7	ASSMRTGGPYEQY
TRBV19	TRBJ1-1	ASSQGYDTEAF
TRBV14	TRBJ1-1	ASSQVGRRESDEAF
TRBV7-3	TRBJ2-2	ASSFSGGAPGELF
TRBV5-1	TRBJ1-4	ASSSREGTNEKLF
TRBV6-5	TRBJ2-5	ASSGTGVPRETQY